This T cell receptor (beta chain) is drawn from a study of cytomegalovirus exposure and HLA in healthy donors. PCR was performed using 60 Vbeta and 13 Jbeta primers. The protocol was immunoSEQ multiplex PCR, while the TCRdb copy is restricted to in-frame clones and leaves out a portion. The table records fewer than 180,000 clones, roughly 63% of them present only once. Whole-study results and caveats: Listed as cytomegalovirus-associated were about 160 TCR beta chains. Within an earlier analysis, most TCR beta V segments proved productive either about 90% or about 30% of the time.

Each donor was nominally healthy when sampled (though unrecorded immune exposures were likely). Comments on this clone: As yet, its antigen is unknown.

V dropped 5 bases and J dropped 4; count of bases not matched to a gene: 13. The length of the CDR3 is 18 residues. CDR1 is MDHEN and CDR2 is SYDVKM in the germline V gene. Sequenced input: PBMCs. The chain combines TRBV28 with TRBJ2-7; 14 bases line up with TRBD2. The TCR was taken from a woman in her fifties or sixties in good health and CMV-seropositive. The CDR3 loop reads CASSLGTSGGGVPYEQYF. CDR3 nucleotides: TGTGCCAGCAGTCTTGGGACTAGCGGGGGAGGCGTCCCGTACGAGCAGTACTTC.